One sample yielded the 2 T cell receptor beta chains listed below, sequenced in a study of healthy donors' naive CD4 and CD8 T cells. Each TCR library used 500 ng of total RNA and a linear amplification protocol. Using its own MiXCR run on the reads, TCRdb lists one record per CDR3 protein. The sample contains 150,000 to 200,000 distinct CDR3 sequences, 74% of which appear only once. The sequencing input was naive CD4+ and CD8+ T cells sorted from blood, pooled from several donors. These receptors were taken from a pool of human donors in good health; the sample pools cells from several healthy donors.

This chain connects TRBV19 to TRBJ2-7; the D gene is possibly TRBD1 (6 bases). This CDR3 is 15 amino acids long. Germline CDR1 and CDR2: LNHDA and SQIVND (reference sequence). V lost 4 bases to trimming and J lost 0 bases, with 13 bases between them. The CDR3 here is CASSNQGSISYEQYF. The CDR3 DNA follows: TGTGCCAGTAGTAATCAGGGGTCTATCTCCTACGAGCAGTACTTC.

The J gene is TRBJ1-2, the V gene TRBV20-1; 7 bases are shared with TRBD1. The V gene end was trimmed by 3 bases and the J gene end by 5 bases; junction bases not matched to a gene: 9. Germline loops: CDR1 DFQATT, CDR2 SNEGSKA (reference sequence). The CDR3 runs to 14 residues. This chain's CDR3 is CSASLRTGAYGYTF. DNA for the CDR3: TGCAGTGCTAGTCTTCGGACAGGCGCTTATGGCTACACCTTC.